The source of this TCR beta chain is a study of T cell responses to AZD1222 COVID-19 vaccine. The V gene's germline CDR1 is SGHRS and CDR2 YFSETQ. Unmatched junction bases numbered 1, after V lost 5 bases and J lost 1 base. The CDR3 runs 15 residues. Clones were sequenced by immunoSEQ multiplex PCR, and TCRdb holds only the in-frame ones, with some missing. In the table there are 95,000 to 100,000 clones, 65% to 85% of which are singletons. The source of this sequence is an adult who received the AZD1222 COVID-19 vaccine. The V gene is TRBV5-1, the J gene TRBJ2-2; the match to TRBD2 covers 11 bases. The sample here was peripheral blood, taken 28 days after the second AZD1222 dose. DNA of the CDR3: TGCGCCAGCAGTACTAGCGGGAGGAACACCGGGGAGCTGTTTTTT. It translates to CASSTSGRNTGELFF.